This T cell receptor (beta chain) emerged from a study of T cells in localized non-small cell lung cancer. V lost 0 bases, J lost 6 bases, and 10 bases stayed unmatched. Germline V gene lookup returns CDR1 GTSNPN and CDR2 SVGIG (reference sequence). The CDR3 is 16 amino acids. Only in-frame clones appear in the TCRdb table, and some are missing; sequencing was by immunoSEQ multiplex PCR. The data hold fewer than 4,500 clones, with 42% observed a single time. V gene TRBV30 combines with J gene TRBJ2-2, with 7 bases fitting TRBD2. This material consisted of lung tumor tissue, taken before any cancer treatment. The TCR comes from a male donor at least 60 years old with stage I lung adenocarcinoma. For the CDR3, the DNA is TGTGCCTGGAGTGTACATCCTGGGAGGGAGGCCGGGGAGCTGTTTTTT. Amino acid sequence: CAWSVHPGREAGELFF.